This TCR beta chain was obtained from a study of CD8+ T cells in alopecia areata (dated by TCRdb to the late 2010s). Regarding the complete study: Treated patients were enrolled in an open-label pilot trial of oral tofacitinib, 5 to 10 mg twice daily, for moderate-to-severe alopecia areata. Patients received tofacitinib for 6 to 18 months and were then followed off drug for 6 months to check for delayed response and recurrence. Disease severity in treated patients was measured with the SALT score, which quantifies the percentage of affected scalp surface area. The study used high-throughput TCRbeta sequencing to examine T cell clonal expansion in alopecia areata, in both the C3H/HeJ mouse model and human patients. In humans, TCRbeta sequencing was performed on scalp tissue and on sorted CD4+ and CD8+ peripheral blood T cells from healthy controls and from patients with patchy or totalis/universalis alopecia areata. Biopsies were taken from tofacitinib-treated patients at baseline and at 4 and 24 weeks of treatment, and a later scalp biopsy was taken in several of the tofacitinib-treated patients. Scalp clonality was compared across normal scalp (n=4), patchy alopecia areata scalp (n=8), and alopecia totalis/universalis scalp (n=8). RNA was obtained with the PAXgene miRNA kit for fixed scalp, the miRNeasy kit for PBMCs, and the RNeasy kit for mouse skin. Amplification of TCRbeta CDR3 regions was done by immunoSEQ multiplex PCR using 35 Vbeta forward primers and 13 Jbeta reverse primers.

Taken with the paper, the label for time point translates to: 20 to 30 weeks on oral tofacitinib. The intended sense of this specimen's treatment or condition label: oral pan-JAK inhibitor, 5-10 mg twice daily. Lesional scalp punch biopsies and peripheral blood were collected from alopecia areata patients. PBMCs were isolated by density centrifugation and stained for CD3, CD4 and CD8, after which CD4+ and CD8+ T cells were sorted on a FACSAria. General conclusions and limits of the study: Tofacitinib significantly decreased scalp clonality and the number of expanded CD8+ clones among the top 100 scalp clones. Many expanded lesional clones persisted in scalp and blood during tofacitinib treatment, which may partly explain relapse after stopping treatment. Because the treated cohort was small and included a single nonresponder, larger studies are needed to assess links between baseline CD8+ expansion and response. Higher clonality and more expanded CD8+ clones were observed in lesional scalp than in normal scalp, particularly in alopecia totalis/universalis, a finding suggestive of antigenic drive. Compared with mice, TCR sequences shared between patients were less clear, possibly partly because of HLA diversity across the patient population. Scalp TCR repertoire analysis is complicated because resident alphabeta T cells in normal human skin are also sequenced, whereas mouse skin is dominated by gammadelta T cells.

On this clone itself: It lacks a known antigen. Qualities for individual bases were not recorded, and no much larger clone is one base off.

Taken from cysteine to phenylalanine, the CDR3 has 13 residues. CDR3 DNA is the only sequence kept; it has 39 bases, read in frame from the first base. Sequences MGHRA (CDR1) and YSYEKL (CDR2) are obtained from the germline V gene. V is clipped by 0 bases and J by 8 bases, and the sequence between their germline boundaries is 5 bases long. The protocol used for the library was the immunoSEQ multiplex PCR assay. RNA was extracted from all samples and reverse transcribed into cDNA as template for TCR sequencing. SuperScript III was used to make first-strand cDNA, primed with a 2:1 mix of oligo-dT and random hexamers. A synthetic immune receptor repertoire was used to gauge amplification bias, and whatever bias remained was removed computationally. On the study's bioinformatics: Raw reads were preprocessed for error removal, and CDR3 was defined according to IMGT conventions as running from the conserved cysteine to phenylalanine. Clonality was calculated as 1 minus Shannon entropy normalized by log2 of the number of productive unique TCRs. CD4 or CD8 identity of scalp clones was inferred by cross-referencing scalp TCRbeta sequences with sorted blood CD4 and CD8 repertoires. The table comes from immuneACCESS by way of TCRdb, which keeps in-frame sequences with V and J called. Part of the clones is missing from these tables; in studies checked, under half for an unresolved V gene and the rest for unknown reasons. From that table come the V and J calls and clone size; the DNA was used to work out D and trimming. Counted in this sample were 150,000 to 200,000 clones; roughly 64% of them appeared once. Approximately 5.1% of the sample is held by the ten biggest clonotypes.

The starting material was CD4+ T cells sorted from blood, obtained at week 24, from a patient treated with tofacitinib. The receptor was isolated from a human donor with alopecia areata. Rearrangement joined TRBV4-1 to TRBJ1-6; no D gene is confidently identified. The CDR3 in this case is CASSQEVDSPLHF. The bases are TGCGCCAGCAGCCAAGAAGTAGATTCACCCCTCCACTTT.